This T cell receptor beta chain was sequenced during a study of Ad26.COV2.S vaccination and SARS-CoV-2 variants. Study summary: Enrolled in COV1001, the donor was in the Ad26.COV2.S trial arm, which received the vaccine. General study points: Estimates derived from TCR breadth and depth analyses may have underestimated total T cell responses. Non-spike TCR breadth showed similarity between vaccine and placebo recipients.

TCRdb's table, derived via immunoSEQ multiplex PCR, lists solely in-frame clones and lacks some. This table has 380,000 or so clones, around nine tenths appearing once. Noted treatment: around 19 received Ad26.COV2.S at low or high dose, single or two shots; about 5 received placebo; per-sample allocation not given. All samples were drawn on day 63, counting from the first vaccine or placebo injection. CDR1 and CDR2 (germline): SGHTA, FQGNSA. The CDR3 loop spans 14 amino acids. On this clone: The antigen is not known. The junction shows a germline mismatch at one end, possibly a read error.

Specimen: peripheral blood, collected in a trial of Ad26.COV2.S vaccine versus placebo. The receptor was isolated from a person between 18 and 59 years old who received the Ad26.COV2.S COVID-19 vaccine or a placebo. This sequence joins TRBV7-2 and TRBJ1-1; D uncertain. CDR3 coding DNA: TGTGCCAGCAGCGTAGCCGGGCCCAACACTGAAGCTTTCTTT. It encodes CASSVAGPNTEAFF.